This T cell receptor (beta chain) was captured in a study of blood T cells in healthy people across ages. This clonotype was found a few times. What it binds is unknown. Using a J-beta primer mix together with a sample-barcoded 5' primer, a second PCR was run for roughly 7 to 11 cycles. TCRdb recomputed calls from the 5' RACE reads with MiXCR, one row per CDR3 protein. Counted here are hundreds of thousands of distinct CDR3 sequences, 40% to 50% occurring once; the ten biggest clones make up around 30%. Regarding the study as a whole: Donor CMV status, an unknown factor, possibly confounded changes in expanded clonotypes. Comparison with aged donors showed that long-lived donors had more naive CD4+ cells and higher diversity. What prevented conclusive comparison of naive and antigen-experienced cells was that PBMCs were unsorted.

Healthy Caucasian individuals from Russia aged roughly 6 to 95 served as donors. Sequencing input: blood. The clonotype originates from an elderly man in good health.

CDR3 DNA sequence: TGTGCCAGCAGTGGGGGACGGAACTATGGCTACACCTTC. Its protein is CASSGGRNYGYTF. This sequence joins TRBV6-5 and TRBJ1-2, with D maybe TRBD1 (5 bases). Per germline, CDR1 MNHEY and CDR2 SVGAGI. V was clipped by 5 bases and J by 2 bases, with 9 bases between them. The CDR3 covers 13 residues.